This T cell receptor (beta chain) emerged from a study of control samples from healthy donors and cancer patients. TCRdb keeps only in-frame clones here, not all; method: immunoSEQ multiplex PCR. The sample includes around 140,000 clones, about 90% of them seen just once. Germline V lookup: CDR1 MNHNY, CDR2 SVGAGI (reference sequence). This CDR3 spans 14 amino acids. The germline V and J ends were trimmed by 5 bases and 0 bases, with 8 bases remaining between them. Sequenced material: PBMCs. The chain combines TRBV6-6 with TRBJ1-3; D is undetermined. This sequence was found in a man aged 50 to 59 with head and neck cancer. The CDR3 DNA reads TGTGCCAGCAGTCCCGCAACCTCTGGAAACACCATATATTTT. It is translated as CASSPATSGNTIYF.